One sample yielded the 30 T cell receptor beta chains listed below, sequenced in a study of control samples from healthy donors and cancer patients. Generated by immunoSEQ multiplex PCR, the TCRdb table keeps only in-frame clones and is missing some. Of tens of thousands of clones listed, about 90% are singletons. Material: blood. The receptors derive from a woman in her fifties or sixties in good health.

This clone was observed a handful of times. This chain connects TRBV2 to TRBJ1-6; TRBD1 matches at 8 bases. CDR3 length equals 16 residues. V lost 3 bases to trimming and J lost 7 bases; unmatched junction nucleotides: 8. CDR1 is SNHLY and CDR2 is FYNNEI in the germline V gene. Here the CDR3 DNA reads TGTGCCAGCAGTGACAGGGGGCCCGGCGCAAATTCACCCCTCCACTTT. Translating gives CASSDRGPGANSPLHF. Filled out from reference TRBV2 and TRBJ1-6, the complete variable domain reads EPEVTQTPSHQVTQMGQEVILRCVPISNHLYFYWYRQILGQKVEFLVSFYNNEISEKSEIFDDQFSVERPDGSNFTLKIRSTKLEDSAMYFCASSDRGPGANSPLHFGNGTRLTVT.

CDR3 DNA sequence: TGCGCCAGCAGCTTCGAACAGGGTAGGCGCTCTGGAAACACCATATATTTT. This gives the protein CASSFEQGRRSGNTIYF. V is TRBV5-1 and J is TRBJ1-3; weak D call: TRBD1 (6 bases). The germline CDR1 and CDR2 sequences are SGHRS and YFSETQ. Trimming removed 2 bases from V and 0 bases from J, with 15 bases in between. There are 17 residues in the CDR3. Drawing the rest from reference TRBV5-1 and TRBJ1-3, the complete variable domain is KAGVTQTPRYLIKTRGQQVTLSCSPISGHRSVSWYQQTPGQGLQFLFEYFSETQRNKGNFPGRFSGRQFSNSRSEMNVSTLELGDSALYLCASSFEQGRRSGNTIYFGEGSWLTVV.

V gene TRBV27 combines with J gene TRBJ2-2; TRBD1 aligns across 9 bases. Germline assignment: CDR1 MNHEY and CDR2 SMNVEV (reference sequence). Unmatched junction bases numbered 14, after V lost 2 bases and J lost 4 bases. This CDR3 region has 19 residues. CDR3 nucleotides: TGTGCCAGCAGTTTACTAGGACAGGGGACAATTTTGGGCACCGGGGAGCTGTTTTTT. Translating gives CASSLLGQGTILGTGELFF.

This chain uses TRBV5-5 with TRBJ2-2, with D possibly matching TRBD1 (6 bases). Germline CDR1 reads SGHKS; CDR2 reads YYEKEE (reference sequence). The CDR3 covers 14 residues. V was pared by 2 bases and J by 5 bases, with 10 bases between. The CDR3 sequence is CASSFLGGTGELFF. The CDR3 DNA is TGTGCCAGCAGCTTTCTAGGGGGTACCGGGGAGCTGTTTTTT.

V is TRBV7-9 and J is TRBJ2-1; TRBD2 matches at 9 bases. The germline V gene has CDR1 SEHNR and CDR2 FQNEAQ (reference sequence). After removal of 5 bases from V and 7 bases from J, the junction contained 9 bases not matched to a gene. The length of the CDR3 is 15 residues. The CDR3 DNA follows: TGTGCCAGCAGCAGAAGCGGGAGGTTAGGGAATGAGCAGTTCTTC. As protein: CASSRSGRLGNEQFF.

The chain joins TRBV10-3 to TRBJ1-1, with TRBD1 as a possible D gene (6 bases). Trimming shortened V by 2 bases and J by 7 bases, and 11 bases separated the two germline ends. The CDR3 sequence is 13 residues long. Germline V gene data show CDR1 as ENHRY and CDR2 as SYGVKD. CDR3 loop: CAISEGGLSEAFF. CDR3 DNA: TGTGCCATCAGTGAGGGGGGGCTAAGTGAAGCTTTCTTT.

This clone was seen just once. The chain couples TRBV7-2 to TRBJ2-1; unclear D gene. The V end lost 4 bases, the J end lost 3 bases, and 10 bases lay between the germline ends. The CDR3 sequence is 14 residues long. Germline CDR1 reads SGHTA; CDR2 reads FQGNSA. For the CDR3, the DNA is TGTGCCAGCAGCTCCCTGACAATCTACAATGAGCAGTTCTTC. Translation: CASSSLTIYNEQFF. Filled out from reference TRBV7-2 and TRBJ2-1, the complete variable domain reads GAGVSQSPSNKVTEKGKDVELRCDPISGHTALYWYRQSLGQGLEFLIYFQGNSAPDKSGLPSDRFSAERTGGSVSTLTIQRTQQEDSAVYLCASSSLTIYNEQFFGPGTRLTVL.

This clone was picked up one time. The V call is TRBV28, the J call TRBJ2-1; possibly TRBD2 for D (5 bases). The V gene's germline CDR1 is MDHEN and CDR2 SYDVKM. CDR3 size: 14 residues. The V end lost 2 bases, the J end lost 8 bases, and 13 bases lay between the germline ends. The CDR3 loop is CASSLETSFYEQFF. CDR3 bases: TGTGCCAGCAGTTTAGAAACTAGTTTTTATGAGCAGTTCTTC.

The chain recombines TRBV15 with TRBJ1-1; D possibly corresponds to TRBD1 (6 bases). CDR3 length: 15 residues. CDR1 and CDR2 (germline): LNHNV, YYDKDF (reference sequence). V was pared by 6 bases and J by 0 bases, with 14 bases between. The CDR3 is CATRKGGRVNTEAFF. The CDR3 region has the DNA TGTGCCACCAGAAAAGGGGGGCGCGTGAACACTGAAGCTTTCTTT.

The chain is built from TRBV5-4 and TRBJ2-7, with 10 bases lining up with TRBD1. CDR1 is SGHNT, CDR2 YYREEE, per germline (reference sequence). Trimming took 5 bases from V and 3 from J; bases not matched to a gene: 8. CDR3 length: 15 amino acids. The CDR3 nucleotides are TGTGCCAGCAGTCTCGGACAGGGGGGGATCTACGAGCAGTACTTC. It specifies CASSLGQGGIYEQYF.

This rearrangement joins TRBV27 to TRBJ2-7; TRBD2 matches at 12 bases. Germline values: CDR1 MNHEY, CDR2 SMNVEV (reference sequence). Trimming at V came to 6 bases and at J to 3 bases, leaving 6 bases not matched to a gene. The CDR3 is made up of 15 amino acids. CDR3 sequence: CASSRTSGIIYEQYF. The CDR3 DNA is TGTGCCAGCAGCAGGACTAGCGGGATAATCTACGAGCAGTACTTC.

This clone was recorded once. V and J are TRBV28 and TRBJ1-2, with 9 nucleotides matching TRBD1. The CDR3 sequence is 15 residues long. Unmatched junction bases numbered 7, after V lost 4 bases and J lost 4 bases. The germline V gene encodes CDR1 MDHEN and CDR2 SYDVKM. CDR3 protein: CASSSPQGAAYGYTF. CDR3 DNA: TGTGCCAGCAGTTCCCCACAGGGGGCCGCCTATGGCTACACCTTC.

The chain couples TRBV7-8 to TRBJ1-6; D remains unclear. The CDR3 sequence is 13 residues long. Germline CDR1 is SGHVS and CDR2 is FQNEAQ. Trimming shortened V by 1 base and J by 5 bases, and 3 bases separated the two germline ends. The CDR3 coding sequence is TGTGCCAGCAGCTTAGTAAATAATTCACCCCTCCACTTT. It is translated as CASSLVNNSPLHF.

The CDR3 DNA follows: TGTGCCAGCAGGATGGACAGGGGGCTTGGAAACACCATATATTTT. Translating it yields CASRMDRGLGNTIYF. V usage is TRBV2 and J usage is TRBJ1-3, with 11 bases aligning to TRBD1. V gave up 6 bases and J gave up 3 bases; unmatched junction bases: 4. Germline CDR1 SNHLY, CDR2 FYNNEI. The CDR3 extends over 15 amino acids.

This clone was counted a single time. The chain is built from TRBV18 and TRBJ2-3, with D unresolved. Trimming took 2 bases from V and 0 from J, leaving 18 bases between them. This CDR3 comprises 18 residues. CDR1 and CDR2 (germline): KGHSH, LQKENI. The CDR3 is CASSPNPPALSSTDTQYF. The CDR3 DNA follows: TGTGCCAGCTCACCAAACCCGCCAGCACTATCTAGCACAGATACGCAGTATTTT.

CDR3: CSVWGGLAGLQETQYF. The CDR3, as DNA: TGCAGCGTTTGGGGGGGGCTAGCGGGATTACAAGAGACCCAGTACTTC. The V call is TRBV29-1, the J call TRBJ2-5, with TRBD2 identical over 9 bases. Germline lookup yields CDR1 SQVTM and CDR2 ANQGSEA. This CDR3 has 16 amino acids. Losses at the gene ends were 5 bases for V and 2 bases for J; bases not matched to a gene: 12.

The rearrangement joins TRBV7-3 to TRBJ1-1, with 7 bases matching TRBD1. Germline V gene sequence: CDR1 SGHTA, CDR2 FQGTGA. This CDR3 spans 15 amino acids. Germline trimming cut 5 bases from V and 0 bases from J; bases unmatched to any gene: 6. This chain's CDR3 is CASSRDSSMNTEAFF. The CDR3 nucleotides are TGTGCCAGCAGCCGGGACAGTTCCATGAACACTGAAGCTTTCTTT.

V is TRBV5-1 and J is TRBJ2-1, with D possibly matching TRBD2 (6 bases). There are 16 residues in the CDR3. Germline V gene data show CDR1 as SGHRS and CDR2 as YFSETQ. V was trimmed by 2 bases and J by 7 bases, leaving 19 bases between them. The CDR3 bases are TGCGCCAGCAGCTTCTCTGGGACTCCGAAGGGGAATGAGCAGTTCTTC. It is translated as CASSFSGTPKGNEQFF.

The CDR3 reads CASRQGEGYTF. The CDR3 DNA reads TGTGCCAGTCGACAGGGAGAAGGCTACACCTTC. The genes are TRBV19 and TRBJ1-2, with 7 bases identical to TRBD1. The CDR3 runs 11 residues. J gave up 8 bases and V 8 bases, and 5 bases lay outside the gene matches. Germline CDR1 LNHDA, CDR2 SQIVND (reference sequence).

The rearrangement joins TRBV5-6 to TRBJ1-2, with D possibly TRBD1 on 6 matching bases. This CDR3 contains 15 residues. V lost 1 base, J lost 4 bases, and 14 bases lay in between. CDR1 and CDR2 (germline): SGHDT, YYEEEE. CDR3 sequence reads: CASSLSGGAFYGYTF. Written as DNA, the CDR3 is TGTGCCAGCAGCTTGAGCGGGGGCGCTTTCTATGGCTACACCTTC. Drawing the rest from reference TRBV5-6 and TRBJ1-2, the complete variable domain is DAGVTQSPTHLIKTRGQQVTLRCSPKSGHDTVSWYQQALGQGPQFIFQYYEEEERQRGNFPDRFSGHQFPNYSSELNVNALLLGDSALYLCASSLSGGAFYGYTFGSGTRLTVV.

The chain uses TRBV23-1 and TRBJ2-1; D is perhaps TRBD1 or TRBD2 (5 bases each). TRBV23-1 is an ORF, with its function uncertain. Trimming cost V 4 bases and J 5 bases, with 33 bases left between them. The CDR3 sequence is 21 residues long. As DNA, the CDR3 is TGCGCCAGCAGTCGATCGAAAAAACAAACAGATGAGGGGCCCATCCACAATGAGCAGTTCTTC. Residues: CASSRSKKQTDEGPIHNEQFF.

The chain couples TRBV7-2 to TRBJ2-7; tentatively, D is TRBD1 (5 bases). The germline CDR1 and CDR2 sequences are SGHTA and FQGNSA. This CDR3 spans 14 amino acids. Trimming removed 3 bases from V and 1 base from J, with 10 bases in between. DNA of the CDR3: TGTGCCAGCAGCTTCCAGGGTTTTTCCTACGAGCAGTACTTC. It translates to CASSFQGFSYEQYF. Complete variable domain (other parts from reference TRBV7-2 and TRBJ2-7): GAGVSQSPSNKVTEKGKDVELRCDPISGHTALYWYRQSLGQGLEFLIYFQGNSAPDKSGLPSDRFSAERTGGSVSTLTIQRTQQEDSAVYLCASSFQGFSYEQYFGPGTRLTVT.

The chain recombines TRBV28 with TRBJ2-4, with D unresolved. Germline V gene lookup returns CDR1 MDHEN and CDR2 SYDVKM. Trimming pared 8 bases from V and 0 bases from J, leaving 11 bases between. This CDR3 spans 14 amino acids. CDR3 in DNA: TGTGCCAGCGGCCAAATGAAAGCCAAAAACATTCAGTACTTC. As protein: CASGQMKAKNIQYF.

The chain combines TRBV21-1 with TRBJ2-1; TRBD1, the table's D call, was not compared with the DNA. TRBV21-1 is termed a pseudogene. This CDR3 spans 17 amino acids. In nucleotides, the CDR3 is TGTGCCAGCAGCAAAAGGGGAACAGGGGCGCAGGGCCATGAGCAGTTCTTC. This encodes CASSKRGTGAQGHEQFF.

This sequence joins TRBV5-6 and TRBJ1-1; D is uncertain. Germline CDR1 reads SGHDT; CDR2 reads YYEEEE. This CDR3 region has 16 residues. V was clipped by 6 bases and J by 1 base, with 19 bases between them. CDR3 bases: TGTGCCAGCACCCGGGGAGGGTGGCAACGGAACACTGAAGCTTTCTTT. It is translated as CASTRGGWQRNTEAFF.

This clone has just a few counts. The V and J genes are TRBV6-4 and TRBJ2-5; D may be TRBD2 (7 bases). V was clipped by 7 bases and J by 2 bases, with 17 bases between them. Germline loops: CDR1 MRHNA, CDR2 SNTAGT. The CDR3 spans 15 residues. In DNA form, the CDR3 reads TGTGCCAGCACCGAGGGGGGACTACCTCAAGAGACCCAGTACTTC. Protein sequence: CASTEGGLPQETQYF.

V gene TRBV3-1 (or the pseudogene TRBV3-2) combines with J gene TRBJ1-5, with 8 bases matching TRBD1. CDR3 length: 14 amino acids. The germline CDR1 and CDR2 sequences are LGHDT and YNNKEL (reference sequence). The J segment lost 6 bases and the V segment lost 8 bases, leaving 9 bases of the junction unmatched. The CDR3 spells CASAPQGGRQPQHF. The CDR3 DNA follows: TGTGCCAGCGCGCCACAGGGGGGACGTCAGCCCCAGCATTTT.

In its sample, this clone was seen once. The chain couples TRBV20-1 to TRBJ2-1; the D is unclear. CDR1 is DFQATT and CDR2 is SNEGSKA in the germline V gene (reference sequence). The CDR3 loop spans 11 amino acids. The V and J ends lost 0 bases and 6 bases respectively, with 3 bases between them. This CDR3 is CSAREFNEQFF. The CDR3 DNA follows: TGCAGTGCTAGAGAATTCAATGAGCAGTTCTTC.

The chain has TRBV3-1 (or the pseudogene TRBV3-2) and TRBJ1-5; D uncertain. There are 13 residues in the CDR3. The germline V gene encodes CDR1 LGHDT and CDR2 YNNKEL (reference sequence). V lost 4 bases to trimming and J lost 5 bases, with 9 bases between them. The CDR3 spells CASSPSQDQPQHF. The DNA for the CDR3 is TGTGCCAGCAGCCCGAGCCAAGATCAGCCCCAGCATTTT.

CDR3 sequence (DNA): TGTGCCAGCAGTTTTTTCGGGACTATACAAGAGACCCAGTACTTC. This gives the protein CASSFFGTIQETQYF. V usage is TRBV28 and J usage is TRBJ2-5; 7 positions match TRBD2. The V segment lost 3 bases and the J segment 2 bases; nucleotides outside the gene matches: 6. This CDR3 comprises 15 residues. Per the germline V gene, CDR1 is MDHEN and CDR2 is SYDVKM. The entire variable domain, with the rest obtained from reference TRBV28 and TRBJ2-5, is as follows: DVKVTQSSRYLVKRTGEKVFLECVQDMDHENMFWYRQDPGLGLRLIYFSYDVKMKEKGDIPEGYSVSREKKERFSLILESASTNQTSMYLCASSFFGTIQETQYFGPGTRLLVL.